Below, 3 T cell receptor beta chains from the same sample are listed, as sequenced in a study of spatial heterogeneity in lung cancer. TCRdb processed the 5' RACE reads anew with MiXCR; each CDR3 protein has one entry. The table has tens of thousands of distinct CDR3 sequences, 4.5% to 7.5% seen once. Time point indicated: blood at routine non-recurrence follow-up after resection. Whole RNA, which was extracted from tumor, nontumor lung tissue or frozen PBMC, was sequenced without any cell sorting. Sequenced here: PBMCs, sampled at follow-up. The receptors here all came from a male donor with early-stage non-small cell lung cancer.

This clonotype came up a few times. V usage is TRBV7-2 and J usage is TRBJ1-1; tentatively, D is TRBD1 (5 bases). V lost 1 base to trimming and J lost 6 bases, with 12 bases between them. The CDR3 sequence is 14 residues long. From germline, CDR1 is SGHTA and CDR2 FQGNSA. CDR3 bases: TGTGCCAGCAGCTTAGGGTTCAGGGACCCTGAAGCTTTCTTT. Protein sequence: CASSLGFRDPEAFF.

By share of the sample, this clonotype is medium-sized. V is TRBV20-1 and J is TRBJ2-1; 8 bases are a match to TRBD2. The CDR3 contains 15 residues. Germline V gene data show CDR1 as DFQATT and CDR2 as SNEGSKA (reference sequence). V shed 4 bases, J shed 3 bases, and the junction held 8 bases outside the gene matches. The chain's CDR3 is CSANWGLGDYNEQFF. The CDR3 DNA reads TGCAGTGCTAATTGGGGACTAGGGGACTACAATGAGCAGTTCTTC.

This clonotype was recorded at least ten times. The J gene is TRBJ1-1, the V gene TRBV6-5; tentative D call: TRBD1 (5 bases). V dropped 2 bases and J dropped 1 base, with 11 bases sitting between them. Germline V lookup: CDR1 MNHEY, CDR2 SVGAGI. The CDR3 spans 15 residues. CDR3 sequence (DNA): TGTGCCAGCAGTTACGCACGCCAGGGGAACACTGAAGCTTTCTTT. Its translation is CASSYARQGNTEAFF.